This T cell receptor beta chain was found in a study of shared clonotypes between healthy human individuals. Sequenced by immunoSEQ multiplex PCR; TCRdb stores in-frame clones only, minus some. The table includes about 2 million clones, about 95% detected once. CDR3 length: 11 residues. Germline V gives CDR1 SNHLY, CDR2 FYNNEI. Deletions cut 6 bases from V and 7 bases from J, with 7 bases between. To note about this clone: Antigen specificity is unknown.

Study-wide results and limits: Generally, naive subsets (rather than memory subsets) showed larger estimated richness.

Terminally differentiated effector memory CD45RA+ cells were excluded by CCR7 positive selection of CD45RO-negative cells. This clonotype was obtained from a man aged 18-30 years in good health. This sequence joins TRBV2 and TRBJ2-1; no firm D call. The specimen sequenced was naive CD8+ T cells sorted from blood. CDR3 DNA sequence: TGTGCCAGCAGCGAGATTAATGAGCAGTTCTTC. This sequence encodes CASSEINEQFF.